This is a list of T cell receptor beta chains from one sample in a study of beta chain features in type 1 diabetes. This table comes from immunoSEQ multiplex PCR, and its TCRdb copy is limited to in-frame clones, with some not included. The sample contains some 250,000 clones, approximately 15% of which appear only once. The sample taken for sequencing was naive CD4+ T cells from blood. These receptors came from a man aged 30-40 years with type 1 diabetes. CDR3s include the opening cysteine and the closing phenylalanine or tryptophan. The order of the fields is J gene, D gene, clone size, V gene, CDR3 protein, CDR3 DNA. D genes are given only for firm matches. Clone size is shown for a subset of rows, as once, few, many or a class of expanded clone.

TRBJ2-5 NA NA TRBV30 CAWSEGGETQYF TGTGCCTGGAGTGAGGGCGGGGAGACCCAGTACTTC
TRBJ1-6 NA NA TRBV19 CASSINGYNSPLHF TGTGCCAGTAGTATCAACGGGTATAATTCACCCCTCCACTTT
TRBJ1-2 NA NA TRBV19 CASTEAGVDGYTF TGTGCCAGTACCGAGGCCGGGGTTGATGGCTACACCTTC
TRBJ2-1 TRBD2 NA TRBV5-4 CASSPTSGTYNEQFF TGTGCCAGCAGCCCCACTAGCGGGACCTACAATGAGCAGTTCTTC
TRBJ1-2 NA few TRBV7-2 CASSLPGNVVLYGYTF TGTGCCAGCAGCCTACCCGGGAACGTGGTCCTCTATGGCTACACCTTC
TRBJ2-3 TRBD2 NA TRBV5-4 CASSSGLAGGSTDTQYF TGTGCCAGCAGTTCAGGACTAGCGGGGGGAAGCACAGATACGCAGTATTTT
TRBJ1-5 NA few TRBV18 CASSPAGPNQPQHF TGTGCCAGCTCACCGGCAGGGCCTAATCAGCCCCAGCATTTT
TRBJ2-3 NA few TRBV28 CASTAPDGTDTQYF TGTGCCAGCACCGCCCCCGACGGGACAGATACGCAGTATTTT
TRBJ2-4 NA few TRBV2 CASSEQGGTAKNIQYF TGTGCCAGCAGTGAACAGGGTGGGACTGCCAAAAACATTCAGTACTTC
TRBJ1-2 NA NA TRBV19 CATAGWGNYGYTF TGTGCCACCGCGGGGTGGGGGAACTATGGCTACACCTTC
TRBJ2-7 NA NA TRBV18 CASSPSGVGEQYF TGTGCCAGCTCACCATCGGGGGTCGGCGAGCAGTACTTC
TRBJ1-1 NA few TRBV10-3 CAIKSGGDTEAFF TGTGCCATCAAGTCCGGTGGTGACACTGAAGCTTTCTTT
TRBJ2-5 TRBD2 few TRBV2 CASSEERGGDSTQYF TGTGCCAGCAGTGAAGAGCGGGGGGGCGATTCGACCCAGTACTTC
TRBJ2-7 NA NA TRBV12-5 CASGLREWQYF TGTGCTAGTGGTTTGCGGGAGTGGCAGTACTTC
TRBJ2-1 TRBD2 NA TRBV11-2 CASSISAGLAGGMNEQFF TGTGCCAGCAGCATCTCGGCAGGACTAGCGGGAGGAATGAATGAGCAGTTCTTC
TRBJ2-4 NA few TRBV11-2 CASSLAGNIQYF TGTGCCAGCAGCTTGGCTGGTAACATTCAGTACTTC